Presented here are 11 T cell receptor beta chains from one specimen sequenced in a study of T cell repertoires in cytomegalovirus infection. TCRdb used MiXCR to reprocess the reads, holding one entry per CDR3 protein. The sample contains about 400,000 distinct CDR3 sequences, 15% to 20% of which appear only once. The specimen was PBMCs. These receptors all come from a human donor in good health (CMV status not recorded). Some clones in this sample may be carry-over from other donors' samples.

The V call is TRBV9, the J call TRBJ1-2; 7 nucleotides agree with TRBD1. The CDR3 extends over 17 amino acids. V lost 2 bases and J lost 4; bases outside the gene matches: 14. Germline values: CDR1 SGDLS, CDR2 YYNGEE. CDR3 in DNA: TGTGCCAGCAGCGTCCGCGGGACAGCGTCCTTTACCTATGGCTACACCTTC. Its translation is CASSVRGTASFTYGYTF. The full variable domain, its missing parts supplied by reference TRBV9 and TRBJ1-2, is DSGVTQTPKHLITATGQRVTLRCSPRSGDLSVYWYQQSLDQGLQFLIQYYNGEERAKGNILERFSAQQFPDLHSELNLSSLELGDSALYFCASSVRGTASFTYGYTFGSGTRLTVV.

This clonotype was recorded a few times. V gene TRBV27 combines with J gene TRBJ1-5, with 9 positions matching TRBD1. Trimming removed 4 bases from V and 6 bases from J; junction bases left unmatched: 7. CDR1 is MNHEY, CDR2 SMNVEV, per germline (reference sequence). The CDR3 is made up of 15 amino acids. The CDR3 nucleotides are TGTGCCAGCAGTTATAGACAGGGGGATGGTCAGCCCCAGCATTTT. It yields the protein CASSYRQGDGQPQHF.

The chain joins TRBV4-1 to TRBJ2-1; 8 bases match TRBD2. Trimming at V came to 0 bases and at J to 6 bases, leaving 10 bases not matched to a gene. CDR1 and CDR2 (germline): MGHRA, YSYEKL. The CDR3 sequence is 17 residues long. CDR3 DNA sequence: TGCGCCAGCAGCCAAGAATTCCGGGCTAGCGGGCGCAATGAGCAGTTCTTC. It is translated as CASSQEFRASGRNEQFF.

This clonotype was recorded many times. The chain recombines TRBV7-6 with TRBJ2-5; D call uncertain. The CDR3 is 11 residues long. CDR1 SGHVS and CDR2 FNYEAQ come from the germline V gene. V lost 7 bases and J lost 6, with 9 bases in between. CDR3 DNA sequence: TGTGCCAGCACCGTACGGCAGACCCAGTACTTC. This encodes CASTVRQTQYF.

The table lists this clonotype with a few counts. This sequence joins TRBV7-2 and TRBJ1-3, with 8 nucleotides matching TRBD1. This CDR3 region has 15 residues. The germline CDR1 and CDR2 sequences are SGHTA and FQGNSA. Losses at the gene ends were 5 bases for V and 6 bases for J; bases not matched to a gene: 9. CDR3 sequence: CASSLTGQGPNTIYF. In DNA form, the CDR3 reads TGTGCCAGCAGCCTTACAGGACAGGGACCAAACACCATATATTTT.

V gene TRBV30 combines with J gene TRBJ1-2; D call uncertain. Trimming took off 1 base at V and 8 bases at J, with 14 bases between the two ends. Germline lookup yields CDR1 GTSNPN and CDR2 SVGIG (reference sequence). CDR3 length equals 13 residues. CDR3 residues: CAWSAITGQGYTF. DNA of the CDR3: TGTGCCTGGAGTGCCATTACTGGGCAGGGCTACACCTTC.

The rearrangement joins TRBV10-3 to TRBJ1-4, with TRBD1 matching 8 bases. The ends lost 6 bases at V and 3 bases at J; junction bases unmatched: 9. Germline V CDR1 and CDR2: ENHRY, SYGVKD. The CDR3 is 16 amino acids. Written as DNA, the CDR3 is TGTGCCATCAGCACGGGACAGGAGCTCCCTAATGAAAAACTGTTTTTT. Protein product: CAISTGQELPNEKLFF.

The gene calls are TRBV6-6 and TRBJ2-1; D gene unclear. Trimming took off 2 bases at V and 9 bases at J, with 14 bases between the two ends. Germline CDR1 MNHNY, CDR2 SVGAGI (reference sequence). This CDR3 contains 14 residues. The CDR3 here is CASSYAPGTGEQFF. CDR3 coding DNA: TGTGCCAGCAGTTACGCTCCTGGCACGGGTGAGCAGTTCTTC.

This clonotype has only a few counts. J is TRBJ1-1 and V is TRBV2; weak D call: TRBD1 (5 bases). The CDR3 length is 15 residues. Germline assignment: CDR1 SNHLY and CDR2 FYNNEI. V lost 2 bases and J 3 bases, leaving 13 bases between the germline ends. The DNA of the CDR3 is TGTGCCAGCAGTGAACCTCCAGGGCGGTACACTGAAGCTTTCTTT. Translation gives CASSEPPGRYTEAFF.

This clonotype has a handful of counts. The V call is TRBV6-6, the J call TRBJ2-5; weak D call: TRBD2 (5 bases). The CDR3 contains 14 residues. V was pared by 5 bases and J by 6 bases, with 16 bases between. The germline gives CDR1 MNHNY, CDR2 SVGAGI (reference sequence). CDR3 residues: CASSPSGRTKTQYF. The CDR3 region has the DNA TGTGCCAGCAGTCCGTCTGGGAGAACGAAGACCCAGTACTTC.

J is TRBJ2-7 and V is TRBV15; 7 nucleotides match TRBD1. In germline, CDR1 is LNHNV, CDR2 YYDKDF (reference sequence). V shed 0 bases and J 3 bases; nucleotides not matched to a gene: 5. This CDR3 is built from 15 residues. In DNA form, the CDR3 reads TGTGCCACCAGCAGAGATCGGGACAGTATCTACGAGCAGTACTTC. It encodes CATSRDRDSIYEQYF.